This T cell receptor beta chain was found in a study of T cells in Graves' hyperthyroidism and ophthalmopathy. RNA transcripts served as the template for amplifying TCR beta CDR3 regions. HTBI primers were the set used in a first-round RT-PCR of the TCR CDR3. TCRdb fed the multiplex PCR reads into MiXCR, producing one record per CDR3 protein. Here the sample spans under 350,000 distinct CDR3 sequences, roughly a fifth being singletons. Between the trimmed V and J ends, which lost 7 bases and 4 bases, there was a span of 16 bases. The length of the CDR3 is 14 residues. This clonotype has at least ten counts.

Sequenced: blood. J is TRBJ1-2 and V is TRBV12-3 or TRBV12-4; TRBD1 is a possible D gene (6 bases). This clonotype originated in a woman in her fifties or sixties with Graves' hyperthyroidism. The CDR3 bases are TGTGCCAGCAAGGCTTTGGGGGCGCGCTATGGCTACACCTTC. Translating gives CASKALGARYGYTF.